Sequencing of this T cell receptor (beta chain) was carried out in a study of blood T cells in healthy people across ages. The second PCR ran about 6 to 12 cycles with a sample-barcoded 5' primer and J-beta primers. TCRdb called the 5' RACE reads again in MiXCR, with one record for every CDR3 protein. The sample carries 1.5 million to 1.9 million distinct CDR3 sequences, under 55% recorded once. Germline CDR1 SGDLS, CDR2 YYNGEE. CDR3 size: 14 residues. V lost 0 bases, J lost 5 bases, and 11 bases lay in between. Concerning this clonotype: The antigen remains undetermined.

Regarding the study as a whole: It was the long-lived donors that had more naive CD4+ cells and higher diversity than aged donors.

The sequenced sample consisted of blood. This clonotype was obtained from a woman between 18 and 30 years old in good health. The gene calls are TRBV9 and TRBJ1-1, with D possibly matching TRBD1 (5 bases). DNA for the CDR3: TGTGCCAGCAGCGTAGTACGGGGGGGGACTGAAGCTTTCTTT. It is translated as CASSVVRGGTEAFF.